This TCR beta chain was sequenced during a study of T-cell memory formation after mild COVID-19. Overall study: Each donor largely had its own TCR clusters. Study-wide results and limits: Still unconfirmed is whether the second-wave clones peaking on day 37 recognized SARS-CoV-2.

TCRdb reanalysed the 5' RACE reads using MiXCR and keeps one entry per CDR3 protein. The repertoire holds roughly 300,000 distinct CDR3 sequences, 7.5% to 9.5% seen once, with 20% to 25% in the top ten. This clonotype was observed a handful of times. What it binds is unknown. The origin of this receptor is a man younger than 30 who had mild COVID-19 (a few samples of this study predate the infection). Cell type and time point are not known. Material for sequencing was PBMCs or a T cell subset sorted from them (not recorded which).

In DNA form, the CDR3 reads TGTGCCAGCAGGGGACTAGCGGGGGGGGCTAGCACAGATACGCAGTATTTT. Its protein is CASRGLAGGASTDTQYF. The gene calls are TRBV12-3 or TRBV12-4 and TRBJ2-3; TRBD2 matches at 16 bases. This CDR3 comprises 17 residues. With 6 bases clipped from V and 0 bases from J, the junction kept 3 bases outside the gene matches.